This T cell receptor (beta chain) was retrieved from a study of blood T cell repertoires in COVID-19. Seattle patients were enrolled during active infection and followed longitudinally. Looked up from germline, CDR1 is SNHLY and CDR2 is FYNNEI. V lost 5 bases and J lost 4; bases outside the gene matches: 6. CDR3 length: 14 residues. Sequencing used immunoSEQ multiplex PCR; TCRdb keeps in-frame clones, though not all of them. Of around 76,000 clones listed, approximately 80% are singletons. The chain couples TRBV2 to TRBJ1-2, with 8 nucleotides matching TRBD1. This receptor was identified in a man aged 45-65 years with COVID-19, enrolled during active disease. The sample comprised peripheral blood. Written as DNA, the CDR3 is TGTGCCAGCAGTACGACAGGGGTCCTCTATGGCTACACCTTC. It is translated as CASSTTGVLYGYTF.